These 27 T cell receptor beta chains were sequenced from one sample in a study of control samples from healthy donors and cancer patients. Generated by immunoSEQ multiplex PCR, the TCRdb table keeps only in-frame clones and is missing some. The table has 170,000 or so clones, around 94% seen once. The sample was blood. The receptors here all came from a man aged 30 to 45 in good health.

The rearrangement joins TRBV9 to TRBJ2-5; 8 nucleotides line up with TRBD2. There are 14 residues in the CDR3. V shed 3 bases and J 1 base; nucleotides not matched to a gene: 2. The germline CDR1 and CDR2 sequences are SGDLS and YYNGEE. The CDR3 sequence is CASSATSGQETQYF. CDR3 DNA: TGTGCCAGCAGCGCCACTAGCGGCCAAGAGACCCAGTACTTC.

The rearrangement uses TRBV3-1 (or the pseudogene TRBV3-2) and TRBJ2-2; tentative D call: TRBD2 (6 bases). CDR3 size: 14 residues. CDR1 and CDR2 from the germline V gene are LGHDT and YNNKEL (reference sequence). V was cut by 4 bases and J by 5 bases, with 11 bases left in between. The CDR3 DNA reads as TGTGCCAGCAGCCCTAGCGTGGGAACCGGGGAGCTGTTTTTT. Translated: CASSPSVGTGELFF.

The chain is built from TRBV15 and TRBJ2-2; 9 bases align to TRBD1. V trimming: 5 bases; J trimming: 5 bases; junction bases outside the gene matches: 9. CDR1 is LNHNV, CDR2 YYDKDF, per germline (reference sequence). The length of the CDR3 is 16 residues. Here the CDR3 reads CATSFSRTGETGELFF. In DNA, the CDR3 is TGTGCCACCAGCTTCTCACGGACAGGGGAAACCGGGGAGCTGTTTTTT.

This chain joins TRBV28 and TRBJ2-7; no definite D call. V was clipped by 2 bases and J by 6 bases, with 11 bases between them. Germline CDR1 and CDR2: MDHEN and SYDVKM. The CDR3 sequence is 13 residues long. The CDR3 loop is CASSLGFSGEQYF. The CDR3 DNA reads as TGTGCCAGCAGTTTAGGGTTTTCGGGCGAGCAGTACTTC.

This clone has just one count. The J gene is TRBJ2-2, the V gene TRBV28; no clear D. The CDR3 is 12 amino acids. Germline CDR1 reads MDHEN; CDR2 reads SYDVKM. V shed 4 bases and J shed 2 bases, with 2 bases lying between them. CDR3 sequence: CASSYNTGELFF. DNA of the CDR3: TGTGCCAGCAGTTATAACACCGGGGAGCTGTTTTTT.

The chain couples TRBV11-2 to TRBJ1-1; 9 positions match TRBD1. Germline V gene sequence: CDR1 SGHAT, CDR2 FQNNGV. V lost 4 bases and J lost 3; bases outside the gene matches: 9. The CDR3 loop spans 16 amino acids. CDR3 amino acids: CASSSGTGKRYTEAFF. In DNA, the CDR3 is TGTGCCAGCAGCTCCGGGACAGGGAAGAGGTACACTGAAGCTTTCTTT.

This chain connects TRBV12-3 or TRBV12-4 to TRBJ2-2; possible D gene TRBD2, 5 bases. Deletions cut 6 bases from V and 7 bases from J, with 9 bases between. The CDR3 is 12 residues long. The CDR3 bases are TGTGCCAGCAGCCGGGGAAACGGGGAGCTGTTTTTT. Amino acids: CASSRGNGELFF.

The rearrangement joins TRBV13 to TRBJ2-5; no firm D call. Per the germline V gene, CDR1 is PRHDT and CDR2 is FYEKMQ (reference sequence). CDR3 length: 13 residues. V was shortened by 4 bases and J by 7 bases, with 13 bases between the two germline ends. The CDR3 spells CASSSGLLGTQYF. DNA for the CDR3: TGTGCCAGCAGCTCCGGGCTGCTGGGGACCCAGTACTTC. Filled out from reference TRBV13 and TRBJ2-5, the complete variable domain reads AAGVIQSPRHLIKEKRETATLKCYPIPRHDTVYWYQQGPGQDPQFLISFYEKMQSDKGSIPDRFSAQQFSDYHSELNMSSLELGDSALYFCASSSGLLGTQYFGPGTRLLVL.

This chain links TRBV30 with TRBJ2-7; weak D call: TRBD1 (5 bases). V gave up 2 bases and J gave up 0 bases, with 20 bases separating them. CDR1 is GTSNPN, CDR2 SVGIG, per germline (reference sequence). CDR3 length: 17 residues. CDR3 DNA sequence: TGTGCCTGGAGTCTTGGCCGGACATCCCTTAGCTCCTACGAGCAGTACTTC. Its protein product is CAWSLGRTSLSSYEQYF.

The J gene is TRBJ2-3, the V gene TRBV10-3, with 7 bases identical to TRBD1. The CDR3 covers 18 residues. The germline V gene has CDR1 ENHRY and CDR2 SYGVKD. With V trimmed by 3 bases and J by 3 bases, 15 bases remained unmatched. CDR3 nucleotides: TGTGCCATCAGTGACCCAATATTCCGGGACAGAGAGACAGATACGCAGTATTTT. Translation gives CAISDPIFRDRETDTQYF.

The J gene is TRBJ2-5, the V gene TRBV20-1, with D hard to call. The CDR3 loop spans 10 amino acids. Trimming removed 6 bases at V and 5 bases at J, with 7 bases between. Germline assignment: CDR1 DFQATT and CDR2 SNEGSKA (reference sequence). This CDR3 is CSARHETQYF. The DNA of the CDR3 is TGCAGTGCCCGACACGAGACCCAGTACTTC.

The chain links TRBV7-9 to TRBJ1-2; TRBD1 matches 10 bases. Trimming cost V 6 bases and J 6 bases; bases outside gene matches: 4. The germline CDR1 and CDR2 sequences are SEHNR and FQNEAQ (reference sequence). The CDR3 covers 13 residues. The CDR3: CASSTGQGHGYTF. In nucleotides, the CDR3 is TGTGCCAGCAGTACGGGACAGGGGCATGGCTACACCTTC.

The chain is built from TRBV7-9 and TRBJ2-5; 12 bases align to TRBD2. The V gene end was trimmed by 1 base and the J gene end by 9 bases; junction bases not matched to a gene: 15. CDR1 and CDR2 from the germline V gene are SEHNR and FQNEAQ (reference sequence). The length of the CDR3 is 18 residues. As DNA, the CDR3 is TGTGCCAGCAGCTTAGGGACTAGCGGGGTGAGGGCAAGAAGTTCCCAGTACTTC. The encoded protein is CASSLGTSGVRARSSQYF.

The chain employs TRBV27 and TRBJ2-7; D may be TRBD2 (6 bases). The CDR3 has 13 amino acids. The V end was cut by 8 bases, the J end by 1 base, with 12 bases between. The germline gives CDR1 MNHEY, CDR2 SMNVEV (reference sequence). CDR3 protein: CASSWGTSYEQYF. DNA for the CDR3: TGTGCCAGCTCATGGGGGACTTCCTACGAGCAGTACTTC.

The J gene is TRBJ2-7, the V gene TRBV21-1; whether TRBD1, the table's D call, matches the DNA was not checked. TRBV21-1 is recorded as a pseudogene. There are 15 residues in the CDR3. The CDR3 DNA is TGTGCCAGCAGCAAAGGACAGACAGGGTCCTACGAGCAGTACTTC. It encodes CASSKGQTGSYEQYF.

The rearrangement links TRBV4-1 to TRBJ1-6; 7 nucleotides agree with TRBD1. This CDR3 has 16 residues. The germline CDR1 and CDR2 sequences are MGHRA and YSYEKL. V dropped 4 bases and J dropped 6; count of bases not matched to a gene: 9. The CDR3 region is CASSPTPGTANSPLHF. The CDR3 nucleotides read TGCGCCAGCAGCCCCACCCCCGGGACAGCTAATTCACCCCTCCACTTT.

V and J are TRBV5-1 and TRBJ2-2; D may be TRBD1 (6 bases). The CDR3 length is 14 residues. Germline CDR1 SGHRS, CDR2 YFSETQ. The V and J ends lost 6 bases and 1 base respectively, with 10 bases between them. CDR3 region: CASTEGGNTGELFF. In DNA form, the CDR3 reads TGCGCCAGCACGGAAGGGGGGAACACCGGGGAGCTGTTTTTT.

The V gene is TRBV6-5, the J gene TRBJ2-1; 7 nucleotides align to TRBD2. J was trimmed by 1 base and V by 8 bases; bases with no gene match: 8. Looked up from germline, CDR1 is MNHEY and CDR2 is SVGAGI. The CDR3 covers 15 residues. The CDR3 DNA follows: TGTGCCAGCGGCCGTGGGAGGGGATCCTACAATGAGCAGTTCTTC. Translation gives CASGRGRGSYNEQFF.

The J gene is TRBJ2-3, the V gene TRBV5-1; the D gene is possibly TRBD2 (5 bases). This CDR3 has 12 amino acids. Trimming took 5 bases from V and 6 from J, leaving 10 bases between them. Germline V gives CDR1 SGHRS, CDR2 YFSETQ. Here the CDR3 DNA reads TGCGCCAGCAGTCCCCCGGGGGATACGCAGTATTTT. The encoded protein is CASSPPGDTQYF. Using reference TRBV5-1 and TRBJ2-3 for the parts outside the CDR3, the full variable domain is KAGVTQTPRYLIKTRGQQVTLSCSPISGHRSVSWYQQTPGQGLQFLFEYFSETQRNKGNFPGRFSGRQFSNSRSEMNVSTLELGDSALYLCASSPPGDTQYFGPGTRLTVL.

The chain has TRBV13 and TRBJ2-2; the match to TRBD1 covers 8 bases. This CDR3 is 15 amino acids long. V shed 5 bases and J 6 bases; nucleotides not matched to a gene: 8. Germline CDR1 and CDR2: PRHDT and FYEKMQ (reference sequence). CDR3 loop: CASSQLDRASGELFF. The CDR3 coding sequence is TGTGCCAGCAGCCAACTGGACAGGGCGTCCGGGGAGCTGTTTTTT.

This clone has a single count. CDR3 coding DNA: TGTGCCAGCAGTTTTCTAGCGCCGAATACGCAGTATTTT. Residues: CASSFLAPNTQYF. The chain uses TRBV6-2 or TRBV6-3 and TRBJ2-3; the D gene is possibly TRBD2 (6 bases). This CDR3 has 13 residues. Trimming removed 4 bases at V and 7 bases at J, with 12 bases between. Germline loops: CDR1 MNHEY, CDR2 SVGEGT.

The chain carries TRBV19 and TRBJ1-5, with 10 nucleotides matching TRBD1. V lost 6 bases and J lost 5; bases outside the gene matches: 4. CDR3 length: 14 amino acids. Looked up from germline, CDR1 is LNHDA and CDR2 is SQIVND (reference sequence). The CDR3 sequence: CASRGGQGYQPQHF. Written as DNA, the CDR3 is TGTGCCAGTAGGGGGGGACAGGGGTATCAGCCCCAGCATTTT.

This chain connects TRBV19 to TRBJ2-3; D ambiguous. The CDR3 has 11 amino acids. The germline gives CDR1 LNHDA, CDR2 SQIVND (reference sequence). CDR3 sequence reads: CASANTDTQYF. The CDR3 DNA reads TGTGCGTCAGCGAACACAGATACGCAGTATTTT.

V and J are TRBV6-4 and TRBJ2-1; no clear D. Germline values: CDR1 MRHNA, CDR2 SNTAGT. V was shortened by 5 bases and J by 2 bases, with 13 bases between the two germline ends. The length of the CDR3 is 15 residues. CDR3 region: CASSSLGGPYNEQFF. Written as DNA, the CDR3 is TGTGCCAGCAGTTCCCTGGGTGGGCCCTACAATGAGCAGTTCTTC.

This chain connects TRBV10-3 to TRBJ1-2, with a weak D call TRBD1 (5 bases). Germline CDR1 and CDR2: ENHRY and SYGVKD. The CDR3 totals 13 residues. Trimming removed 7 bases from V and 3 bases from J, with 12 bases in between. Written as DNA, the CDR3 is TGTGCCATCACTGGGGGGGATCACTATGGCTACACCTTC. Protein sequence: CAITGGDHYGYTF.

This chain links TRBV7-8 with TRBJ2-2, with TRBD2 matching over 7 bases. The length of the CDR3 is 15 residues. J gave up 6 bases and V 7 bases, and 11 bases lay outside the gene matches. Germline assignment: CDR1 SGHVS and CDR2 FQNEAQ. In nucleotides, the CDR3 is TGTGCCAGCACCTCAGGAGGGAGGGCGGCCGGGGAGCTGTTTTTT. It specifies CASTSGGRAAGELFF.

CDR3 residues: CASSLFAVGMGNTEAFF. CDR3 nucleotides: TGTGCCAGCAGCTTATTTGCAGTTGGGATGGGGAACACTGAAGCTTTCTTT. This sequence joins TRBV5-8 and TRBJ1-1; D is unclear. Trimming removed 2 bases from V and 1 base from J, with 18 bases in between. The CDR3 totals 17 residues. From germline, CDR1 is SGHTS and CDR2 YDEGEE. Full variable domain (rest looked up from reference TRBV5-8 and TRBJ1-1): EAGVTQSPTHLIKTRGQQATLRCSPISGHTSVYWYQQALGLGLQFLLWYDEGEERNRGNFPPRFSGRQFPNYSSELNVNALELEDSALYLCASSLFAVGMGNTEAFFGQGTRLTVV.